The clone carrying this T cell receptor (beta chain) was detected only once. These data belong to a study of blood T cell repertoires in COVID-19. In the authors' methods: For nucleated cells, counts were estimated from reference gene primer amplification. The method was immunoSEQ multiplex PCR; TCRdb's version includes in-frame clones alone and lacks a portion of them. V and J calls and clone size are those listed in that table; D and trimming were worked out from the DNA. The profile shows about 190,000 clones, around 91% of them singletons. Per germline, CDR1 LGHNA and CDR2 YSLEER. CDR3 length: 13 amino acids. The germline V and J ends were trimmed by 1 base and 2 bases, with 5 bases remaining between them.

The V and J genes are TRBV4-3 and TRBJ1-2; D unclear. The source is a man in his forties or fifties with acute or convalescent COVID-19. Sequences were obtained from peripheral blood. The CDR3 loop reads CASSQVQNYGYTF. CDR3 nucleotide sequence: TGCGCCAGCAGCCAAGTACAGAACTATGGCTACACCTTC.